These 7 T cell receptor beta chains came from one sample sequenced in a study of CD8 T cells in Susac syndrome. RNA, at about 0.45 to 1 ug, was reverse transcribed with random hexamers. TCRdb re-called the immunoSEQ multiplex PCR reads with MiXCR, one entry per CDR3 protein. Altogether roughly 190,000 distinct CDR3 sequences are present, just under 95% being singletons, with the ten largest covering over 0.08%. Sample: CD4+ T cells from PBMCs. Receptors originate from a human donor in good health.

The CDR3 spells CSVVRGLSGNTIYF. For the CDR3, the DNA is TGCAGCGTTGTTCGTGGCCTCTCTGGAAACACCATATATTTT. The chain uses TRBV29-1 and TRBJ1-3, with unresolved D. With 4 bases removed from V and 0 bases from J, the gap between germline ends came to 10 bases. CDR1 and CDR2 from the germline V gene are SQVTM and ANQGSEA. The CDR3 runs to 14 residues.

V is TRBV12-3 or TRBV12-4 and J is TRBJ2-4; possible D gene TRBD2, 5 bases. This CDR3 spans 15 amino acids. Between the trimmed V and J ends, which lost 6 bases and 2 bases, there was a span of 14 bases. The CDR3 loop reads CASSQQIATKNIQYF. CDR3 sequence (DNA): TGTGCCAGCAGCCAACAGATAGCGACCAAAAACATTCAGTACTTC.

The chain couples TRBV6-2 or TRBV6-3 to TRBJ2-5, with D possibly being TRBD1 or TRBD2 (7 bases each). Germline V CDR1 and CDR2: MNHEY, SVGEGT. This CDR3 contains 15 residues. Trimming left V 5 bases short and J 3 bases short, with 16 bases between. The CDR3 protein is CASSPSGGTEETQYF. The DNA for the CDR3 is TGTGCCAGCAGTCCCTCCGGGGGGACAGAAGAGACCCAGTACTTC.

A single count supports this clonotype. This rearrangement joins TRBV29-1 to TRBJ2-2; D unresolved. The germline CDR1 and CDR2 sequences are SQVTM and ANQGSEA. V lost 7 bases and J 3 bases, leaving 15 bases between the germline ends. The CDR3 is 14 amino acids. CDR3 sequence (DNA): TGCAGCGCCAGACGCACAGTAGACACCGGGGAGCTGTTTTTT. This codes for CSARRTVDTGELFF.

V usage is TRBV2 and J usage is TRBJ2-5; 9 positions match TRBD2. V lost 2 bases to trimming and J lost 4 bases; unmatched junction nucleotides: 2. The germline CDR1 and CDR2 sequences are SNHLY and FYNNEI. This CDR3 comprises 14 residues. The CDR3 sequence: CASSETAGGETQYF. The CDR3 bases are TGTGCCAGCAGTGAAACAGCGGGAGGAGAGACCCAGTACTTC. Full variable domain (rest looked up from reference TRBV2 and TRBJ2-5): EPEVTQTPSHQVTQMGQEVILRCVPISNHLYFYWYRQILGQKVEFLVSFYNNEISEKSEIFDDQFSVERPDGSNFTLKIRSTKLEDSAMYFCASSETAGGETQYFGPGTRLLVL.

The J gene is TRBJ1-5, the V gene TRBV30; weak D call: TRBD1 (5 bases). Per germline, CDR1 GTSNPN and CDR2 SVGIG (reference sequence). The CDR3 is 15 amino acids. Trimming left V 2 bases short and J 4 bases short, with 15 bases between. CDR3 sequence reads: CAWSRRGGANQPQHF. CDR3 in DNA: TGTGCCTGGAGTAGGCGGGGAGGGGCGAATCAGCCCCAGCATTTT.

The rearrangement uses TRBV24-1 and TRBJ2-5, with D tentatively TRBD1 (6 bases). The CDR3 consists of 15 residues. Trimming left V 9 bases short and J 1 base short, with 17 bases between. The germline gives CDR1 KGHDR, CDR2 SFDVKD. CDR3 nucleotide sequence: TGTGCCACCGCAGTGAGGACAGCCTTCCAAGAGACCCAGTACTTC. Protein product: CATAVRTAFQETQYF.